Listed below are T cell receptor beta chains from one sample, sequenced in a study of cytomegalovirus exposure and HLA in healthy donors. Some clones are missing from TCRdb's copy, which holds only in-frame ones; the method was immunoSEQ multiplex PCR. The table includes about 200,000 clones, about two thirds detected once. The specimen sequenced was PBMCs. These receptors were collected from a man between 35 and 55 years old in good health and CMV-seropositive. The CDR3 runs from the conserved cysteine through the conserved F or W. Fields, in order: clone size, J gene, V gene, D gene, CDR3 protein, CDR3 DNA. D genes are given only for firm matches. Only part of the rows carry a size: once, few, many, or a class if the clone is expanded.

abundance: .; j_gene: TRBJ2-7; v_gene: TRBV25-1; d_gene: TRBD1; CDR3aa: CASRGQGAYEQYF; CDR3nt: TGTGCCAGCAGGGGACAGGGGGCTTACGAGCAGTACTTC
abundance: .; j_gene: TRBJ2-2; v_gene: TRBV6-6; d_gene: .; CDR3aa: CASSDQAGSSELFF; CDR3nt: TGTGCCAGCAGTGATCAAGCCGGGTCCTCTGAGCTGTTTTTT
abundance: .; j_gene: TRBJ2-2; v_gene: TRBV5-1; d_gene: TRBD1; CDR3aa: CASRVGQGDTGELFF; CDR3nt: TGCGCCAGCAGAGTGGGACAGGGGGACACCGGGGAGCTGTTTTTT
abundance: .; j_gene: TRBJ2-7; v_gene: TRBV6-1; d_gene: .; CDR3aa: CASSSQGRMAYEQYF; CDR3nt: TGTGCCAGCAGTTCACAGGGGAGGATGGCCTACGAGCAGTACTTC
abundance: .; j_gene: TRBJ1-4; v_gene: TRBV25-1; d_gene: TRBD1; CDR3aa: CASSEAGQGAEKLFF; CDR3nt: TGTGCCAGCAGTGAAGCCGGACAGGGCGCCGAAAAACTGTTTTTT
abundance: few; j_gene: TRBJ1-5; v_gene: TRBV19; d_gene: .; CDR3aa: CASSIIMEPEQPQHF; CDR3nt: TGTGCCAGTAGTATCATCATGGAGCCCGAACAGCCCCAGCATTTT
abundance: few; j_gene: TRBJ2-1; v_gene: TRBV7-9; d_gene: TRBD1; CDR3aa: CASSLRQGWYEQFF; CDR3nt: TGTGCCAGCAGCTTACGACAGGGCTGGTATGAGCAGTTCTTC
abundance: .; j_gene: TRBJ2-7; v_gene: TRBV4-1; d_gene: .; CDR3aa: CASSQGTGKIKSYEQYF; CDR3nt: TGCGCCAGCAGCCAAGGAACAGGGAAGATAAAGTCCTACGAGCAGTACTTC
abundance: once; j_gene: TRBJ2-7; v_gene: TRBV4-3; d_gene: .; CDR3aa: CASSQDRVSYEQYF; CDR3nt: TGCGCCAGCAGCCAAGACAGGGTGTCCTACGAGCAGTACTTC
abundance: .; j_gene: TRBJ2-1; v_gene: TRBV4-1; d_gene: TRBD2; CDR3aa: CASTQGAGLAGQRRREQFF; CDR3nt: TGCGCCAGCACCCAAGGGGCGGGACTAGCGGGGCAACGTCGGAGGGAGCAGTTCTTC
abundance: .; j_gene: TRBJ2-7; v_gene: TRBV4-1; d_gene: .; CDR3aa: CASSPTGANYEQYF; CDR3nt: TGCGCCAGCAGCCCTACTGGGGCGAACTACGAGCAGTACTTC
abundance: .; j_gene: TRBJ2-3; v_gene: TRBV29-1; d_gene: TRBD1; CDR3aa: CSVGTGGDTQYF; CDR3nt: TGCAGCGTGGGGACAGGGGGAGATACGCAGTATTTT
abundance: .; j_gene: TRBJ2-5; v_gene: TRBV5-1; d_gene: TRBD2; CDR3aa: CASSGGLGQETQYF; CDR3nt: TGCGCCAGCAGCGGGGGACTAGGCCAAGAGACCCAGTACTTC